This is a list of T cell receptor beta chains from one sample in a study of identical twins. TCRdb redid the calling of the 5' RACE reads with MiXCR, one entry per CDR3 protein. Of approximately 410,000 distinct CDR3 sequences in the sample, about 18% are singletons; the top ten hold around 12%. The sequencing input was naive T cells sorted from blood. Every receptor here comes from a man aged 50 or older in good health. Each CDR3 is given with its conserved first and last residue. Fields, in order: clone size, V gene, J gene, CDR3 protein. Clone size is given for some rows only: seen once, a few or many times, or a class if the clone is expanded.

NA	TRBV12-5	TRBJ2-5	CASGLAGAGGSQETQYF
NA	TRBV2	TRBJ2-5	CASRGAQETQYF
NA	TRBV4-3	TRBJ2-2	CASSRAGVLITGELFF
many	TRBV29-1	TRBJ2-3	CSVERGSRSTDTQYF
few	TRBV15	TRBJ2-5	CATSTGSQETQYF
NA	TRBV7-2	TRBJ2-1	CASSLVGLATSNEQFF
NA	TRBV5-1	TRBJ2-3	CASSFRLTSTDTQYF
NA	TRBV11-2	TRBJ2-3	CASTLRRGSAGLDTQYF
few	TRBV5-1	TRBJ2-2	CASSAPGPRAGELFF
many	TRBV29-1	TRBJ2-1	CSGQRGGSYNEQFF
NA	TRBV5-1	TRBJ2-1	CASSSQAGGQYNEQFF
few	TRBV27	TRBJ1-1	CASSFILGTEAFF
few	TRBV28	TRBJ2-7	CASSLLRKPSYEQYF
NA	TRBV20-1	TRBJ2-3	CSASTGGADTQYF
many	TRBV18	TRBJ2-1	CASSGTGNNEQFF
few	TRBV5-1	TRBJ2-2	CASSLEPDTGELFF
many	TRBV4-3	TRBJ2-7	CASSPTWAGPYEQYF
NA	TRBV12-3/TRBV12-4	TRBJ1-4	CASSSRGQGNEKLFF
few	TRBV5-1	TRBJ2-2	CASSRGENTGELFF
many	TRBV20-1	TRBJ2-7	CSASIGGNRVEQYF
many	TRBV20-1	TRBJ2-3	CSARSQGGTDTQYF
few	TRBV29-1	TRBJ2-1	CSVDSLLDFHNEQFF
few	TRBV6-2/TRBV6-3	TRBJ2-2	CASSPAIPGELFF
few	TRBV12-3/TRBV12-4	TRBJ1-5	CASSLRSQQGVNQPQHF
NA	TRBV7-9	TRBJ2-5	CASSLTGGELETQYF
many	TRBV30	TRBJ2-7	CAWSGRDIKTSGSSYEQYF
NA	TRBV28	TRBJ2-7	CASTQGGGIYEQYF
NA	TRBV20-1	TRBJ2-1	CSASDPRTASGDNEQFF
NA	TRBV20-1	TRBJ2-5	CSARVGGSGSGETQYF
NA	TRBV10-3	TRBJ2-7	CAIGIRFDRRSHILYEQYF
few	TRBV29-1	TRBJ2-2	CSVELRHGELFF
few	TRBV28	TRBJ2-7	CASSLFGSALYEQYF
NA	TRBV4-1	TRBJ2-7	CASSHRTESPYEQYF
many	TRBV12-3/TRBV12-4	TRBJ2-5	CASSPLAGPTRTQYF
many	TRBV7-2	TRBJ2-5	CASSSQASGETQYF
many	TRBV11-2	TRBJ2-1	CASSLSLMGTPRVDEQFF
many	TRBV27	TRBJ2-1	CASIPGTGGYNEQFF
NA	TRBV7-7	TRBJ2-5	CASSEGGLAGVETQYF
many	TRBV9	TRBJ2-1	CASSTGLAGEGEQFF
NA	TRBV4-1	TRBJ2-3	CASSPGAGVPLNTDTQYF
few	TRBV12-3/TRBV12-4	TRBJ1-1	CASSPRLTGGSEAFF
NA	TRBV28	TRBJ2-1	CATLTSGSDNEQFF
many	TRBV6-4	TRBJ1-5	CASSETGFGQGWPQHF
NA	TRBV12-3/TRBV12-4	TRBJ1-5	CASIADGISNQPQHF
many	TRBV5-1	TRBJ2-5	CASNAGNGQETQYF
NA	TRBV4-3	TRBJ2-3	CASSHLTVEDTQYF
few	TRBV20-1	TRBJ2-7	CSARGGQGAPYEQYF
many	TRBV12-3/TRBV12-4	TRBJ2-1	CASSFWGTSYNEQFF
many	TRBV3-1	TRBJ2-7	CASGLLTGSSYEQYF
many	TRBV6-2/TRBV6-3	TRBJ2-2	CASSAPRGRKAGELFF
few	TRBV20-1	TRBJ1-1	CSARDLEDTEAFF
many	TRBV9	TRBJ2-1	CASSGTSGSYNEQFF
many	TRBV20-1	TRBJ2-5	CSAREPGLRETQYF
few	TRBV5-1	TRBJ2-5	CASSLEQVQETQYF
many	TRBV20-1	TRBJ2-7	CSASQGNYEQYF